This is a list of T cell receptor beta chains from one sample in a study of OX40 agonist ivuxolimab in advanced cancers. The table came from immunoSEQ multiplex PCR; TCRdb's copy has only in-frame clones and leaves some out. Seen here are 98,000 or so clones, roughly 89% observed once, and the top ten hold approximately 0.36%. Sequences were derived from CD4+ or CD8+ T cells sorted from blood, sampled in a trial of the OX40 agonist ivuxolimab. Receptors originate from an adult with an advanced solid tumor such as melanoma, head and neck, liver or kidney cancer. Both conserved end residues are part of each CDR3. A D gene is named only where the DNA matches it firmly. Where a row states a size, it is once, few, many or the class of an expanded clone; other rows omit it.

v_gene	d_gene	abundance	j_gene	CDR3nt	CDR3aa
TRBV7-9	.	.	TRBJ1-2	TGTGCCAGCAGCTTAGTAAACGATTATGGCTACACCTTC	CASSLVNDYGYTF
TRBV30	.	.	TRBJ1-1	TGTGCCTGGAACTCAGGGTCGTCGGACACTGAAGCTTTCTTT	CAWNSGSSDTEAFF
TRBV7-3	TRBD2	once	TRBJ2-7	TGTGCCAGCAGCCCCCTAGCGGGCCAGTCCTACGAGCAGTACTTC	CASSPLAGQSYEQYF
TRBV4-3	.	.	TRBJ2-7	TGCGCCAGCAGCCAAGATCCCGATTTTTGGTCCGGCGAGCAGTACTTC	CASSQDPDFWSGEQYF
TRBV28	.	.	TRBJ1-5	TGTGCCAGCAGTGCGGACGATCAGCCCCAGCATTTT	CASSADDQPQHF
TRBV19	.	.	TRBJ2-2	TGTGCCAGTAGGCAGGGGAACACCGGGGAGCTGTTTTTT	CASRQGNTGELFF
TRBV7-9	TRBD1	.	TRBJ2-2	TGTGCCAGCAGCTGGGGACAGGCGACGAACACCGGGGAGCTGTTTTTT	CASSWGQATNTGELFF
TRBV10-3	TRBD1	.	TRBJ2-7	TGTGCCATCAGTGAGCCAGACAGGGATTCCTACGAGCAGTACTTC	CAISEPDRDSYEQYF
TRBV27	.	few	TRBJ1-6	TGTGCCAGCACCATCTCTCCTGGTAATTCACCCCTCCACTTT	CASTISPGNSPLHF
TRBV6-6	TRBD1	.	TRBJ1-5	TGTGCCAGCGAGACAGGGTTTTTTCAGCCCCAGCATTTT	CASETGFFQPQHF
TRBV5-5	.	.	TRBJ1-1	TGTGCCAACCCTCACCAGGGGCCGCTGAGCGCTGAAGCTTTCTTT	CANPHQGPLSAEAFF
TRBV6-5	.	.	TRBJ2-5	TGTGCCAGCATACGGGGGGAGACCCAGTACTTC	CASIRGETQYF
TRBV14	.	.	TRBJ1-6	TGTGCCAGCAGCCAAGTAGGAGTCTGGTCACCCCTCCACTTT	CASSQVGVWSPLHF
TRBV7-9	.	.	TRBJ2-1	TGTGCCAGCAGCTTAGGGTCTGCGGGCGGCGAGCAGTTCTTC	CASSLGSAGGEQFF
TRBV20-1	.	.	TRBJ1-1	TGCAGTGCCAGGGGCGAAAGGGAAGCTTTCTTT	CSARGEREAFF
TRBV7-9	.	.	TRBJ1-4	TGTGCCAGCAGCTTAGGGGGTTGGGAAAAACTGTTTTTT	CASSLGGWEKLFF
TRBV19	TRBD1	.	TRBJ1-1	TGTGCCAGTAGTATAGGGTGGGACAGGCCTCTGGTCACTGAAGCTTTCTTT	CASSIGWDRPLVTEAFF
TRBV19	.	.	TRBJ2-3	TGTGTCTCAACTTCCAGCACAGATACGCAGTATTTT	CVSTSSTDTQYF
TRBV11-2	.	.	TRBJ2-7	TGTGCCAGCAGTTCGGACCGGTACTCCTTTGAGCAGTACTTC	CASSSDRYSFEQYF